This TCR beta chain is drawn from a study of shared T cell receptors in the human thymus. Clones were sequenced by immunoSEQ multiplex PCR, and TCRdb holds only the in-frame ones, with some missing. The profile covers some 700,000 clones, with 70% to 90% appearing a single time and 0.008% to 0.011% taken by the ten largest. These data were also reused for a study on human thymus T cells. That study reports: It was healthy Finnish infants having corrective surgery for congenital heart defects who were the donors. The study used thymus tissue resected during corrective heart surgery. Thymic TCR repertoires of unrelated people reportedly overlapped highly.

Sequences were obtained from thymocytes. The source of this sequence is a girl less than two years old with a congenital heart defect.

The CDR3 nucleotides read TGTGCTAGTGGTTTGGTAGGAGGGGATGGCACTGAAGCTTTCTTT. This translates into CASGLVGGDGTEAFF. The V and J genes are TRBV12-5 and TRBJ1-1; weak D call: TRBD1 (5 bases). The germline V gene encodes CDR1 LGHNT and CDR2 FRNRAP. Trimming pared 0 bases from V and 4 bases from J, leaving 12 bases between. The CDR3 extends over 15 amino acids.